This entry lists 16 T cell receptor beta chains sequenced from one sample in a study of neoadjuvant anti-PD-1 for oral cavity cancer. Here immunoSEQ multiplex PCR was the method, and the copy in TCRdb shows in-frame clones only, minus some. Of about 24,000 clones in the sample, roughly 29% were seen once. This sample's time point: after neoadjuvant nivolumab, at surgical resection. Sequencing was performed on tumor tissue, taken after nivolumab (anti-PD-1) treatment. The receptors originated from a person between 40 and 85 years old with oral cavity squamous cell carcinoma.

This clone was seen just once. V usage is TRBV5-1 and J usage is TRBJ2-7; D is uncertain. Trimming removed 5 bases from V and 4 bases from J, with 22 bases in between. The CDR3 spans 16 residues. Germline V CDR1 and CDR2: SGHRS, YFSETQ. For the CDR3, the DNA is TGCGCCAGCAGTCCCTCTGAAGCGCTAGGTTCTTACGAGCAGTACTTC. Encoded protein: CASSPSEALGSYEQYF.

The chain is built from TRBV30 and TRBJ1-3, with no clear D. Germline loops: CDR1 GTSNPN, CDR2 SVGIG (reference sequence). This CDR3 has 15 amino acids. V was pared by 3 bases and J by 0 bases, with 12 bases between. Here the CDR3 DNA reads TGTGCCTGGAGCGTCGGACCGTCCTCTGGAAACACCATATATTTT. Translation: CAWSVGPSSGNTIYF.

The CDR3 coding sequence is TGCGCCAGCAGAGACACCGGACGCGGCATTCAGTACTTC. It codes for CASRDTGRGIQYF. The genes are TRBV5-1 and TRBJ2-4; D not certain. V shed 5 bases and J shed 9 bases, with 15 bases lying between them. The CDR3 extends over 13 amino acids. The germline gives CDR1 SGHRS, CDR2 YFSETQ.

There are many counts of this clone. This rearrangement joins TRBV28 to TRBJ1-1; the D is unclear. The CDR3 totals 12 residues. Germline CDR1 and CDR2: MDHEN and SYDVKM. V dropped 4 bases and J dropped 8 bases, with 11 bases sitting between them. The DNA for the CDR3 is TGTGCCAGCAGTTCCTCCCTTCCGGAAGCTTTCTTT. The encoded protein is CASSSSLPEAFF.

This clone was counted a few times. J is TRBJ2-5 and V is TRBV4-1, with D hard to call. The germline CDR1 and CDR2 sequences are MGHRA and YSYEKL. Trimming shortened V by 5 bases and J by 4 bases, and 17 bases separated the two germline ends. This CDR3 is 15 amino acids long. The DNA of the CDR3 is TGCGCCAGCAGCGCCAGCTCTCGAACACGAGAGACCCAGTACTTC. Amino acids: CASSASSRTRETQYF.

The chain carries TRBV7-9 and TRBJ1-1, with TRBD1 as a possible D gene (5 bases). There are 16 residues in the CDR3. Trimming stripped 3 bases from V and 1 base from J, with 15 bases between. Germline CDR1 reads SEHNR; CDR2 reads FQNEAQ (reference sequence). DNA for the CDR3: TGTGCCAGCAGCTTCCCATCGGGGCGAGCGAACACTGAAGCTTTCTTT. Translating gives CASSFPSGRANTEAFF.

V usage is TRBV11-2 and J usage is TRBJ2-3, with 7 bases identical to TRBD2. V dropped 0 bases and J dropped 6; count of bases not matched to a gene: 15. Germline V gives CDR1 SGHAT, CDR2 FQNNGV. There are 18 residues in the CDR3. For the CDR3, the DNA is TGTGCCAGCAGCTTAGATCCGGTCTGGCGGGAGAACCCCGATACGCAGTATTTT. Its protein is CASSLDPVWRENPDTQYF. The full variable domain, in which reference TRBV11-2 and TRBJ2-3 provide the parts outside the CDR3, is EAGVAQSPRYKIIEKRQSVAFWCNPISGHATLYWYQQILGQGPKLLIQFQNNGVVDDSQLPKDRFSAERLKGVDSTLKIQPAKLEDSAVYLCASSLDPVWRENPDTQYFGPGTRLTVL.

V gene TRBV6-5 combines with J gene TRBJ1-1, with TRBD1 matching over 9 bases. The V gene's germline CDR1 is MNHEY and CDR2 SVGAGI. V lost 7 bases, J lost 4 bases, and 4 bases stayed unmatched. The CDR3 contains 13 residues. CDR3 in amino acids: CASNQGQGTEAFF. The CDR3 coding sequence is TGTGCCAGCAACCAGGGACAGGGCACTGAAGCTTTCTTT.

This clone was counted a few times. The chain couples TRBV15 to TRBJ1-1; TRBD1 agrees at 7 bases. The CDR3 consists of 17 residues. V shed 3 bases, J shed 0 bases, and the junction held 10 bases outside the gene matches. The germline gives CDR1 LNHNV, CDR2 YYDKDF (reference sequence). The CDR3 sequence: CATSSRDRGQLNTEAFF. In DNA, the CDR3 is TGTGCCACCAGCAGCCGGGACAGAGGGCAGTTGAACACTGAAGCTTTCTTT. Complete variable domain (other parts from reference TRBV15 and TRBJ1-1): DAMVIQNPRYQVTQFGKPVTLSCSQTLNHNVMYWYQQKSSQAPKLLFHYYDKDFNNEADTPDNFQSRRPNTSFCFLDIRSPGLGDTAMYLCATSSRDRGQLNTEAFFGQGTRLTVV.

The chain recombines TRBV7-2 with TRBJ2-2; 9 bases agree with TRBD2. Germline V gene data show CDR1 as SGHTA and CDR2 as FQGNSA. The CDR3 has 15 residues. The trim removed 5 bases at V and 4 bases at J, leaving 5 bases unmatched. The CDR3 is CASSRLAVRTGELFF. CDR3 DNA sequence: TGTGCCAGCAGCCGACTAGCGGTCCGCACCGGGGAGCTGTTTTTT.

The V and J genes are TRBV6-5 and TRBJ1-2; D is possibly TRBD1 (5 bases). Germline V lookup: CDR1 MNHEY, CDR2 SVGAGI. The CDR3 runs to 14 residues. With 5 bases removed from V and 7 bases from J, the gap between germline ends came to 17 bases. The CDR3 nucleotides read TGTGCCAGCAGTCCTCAGGGCGGGGAGGTTGGCTACACCTTC. Translation: CASSPQGGEVGYTF.

This clone was seen more than once but under ten times. The CDR3 region has the DNA TGTGCCAGCAGCTTGGTAGAGGCGTCTGAAGCTTTCTTT. As protein: CASSLVEASEAFF. The gene calls are TRBV5-6 and TRBJ1-1; no definite D call. CDR3 length: 13 residues. The germline CDR1 and CDR2 sequences are SGHDT and YYEEEE. The V gene lost 0 bases and the J gene lost 6 bases, with 9 bases spanning the gap.

The CDR3 sequence is CASSKPTGEEQYF. The CDR3 region has the DNA TGTGCCAGTAGTAAACCGACAGGGGAGGAGCAGTACTTC. The V and J genes are TRBV19 and TRBJ2-7, with 8 bases identical to TRBD1. The V gene end was trimmed by 4 bases and the J gene end by 7 bases; junction bases not matched to a gene: 6. Germline assignment: CDR1 LNHDA and CDR2 SQIVND (reference sequence). This CDR3 has 13 residues.

The chain carries TRBV2 and TRBJ1-1; 9 nucleotides line up with TRBD1. The CDR3 has 13 amino acids. The V and J ends lost 8 bases and 5 bases, in that order; junction bases with no gene match: 6. The V gene's germline CDR1 is SNHLY and CDR2 FYNNEI. The CDR3 region is CASRTGEMTEAFF. The CDR3 DNA reads as TGTGCCAGCCGGACAGGGGAAATGACTGAAGCTTTCTTT.

This clone showed up many times. The chain employs TRBV30 and TRBJ2-3; the match to TRBD2 covers 11 bases. CDR1 and CDR2 from the germline V gene are GTSNPN and SVGIG (reference sequence). The CDR3 is 17 amino acids. Unmatched junction bases numbered 10, after V lost 1 base and J lost 4 bases. The CDR3, as DNA: TGTGCCTGGAGTGGGGTCTTAGCGGGAGGGCCGGCAGATACGCAGTATTTT. This sequence encodes CAWSGVLAGGPADTQYF.

The rearrangement uses TRBV27 and TRBJ2-1; 11 positions match TRBD2. Trimming took 7 bases from V and 1 from J; bases not matched to a gene: 12. The CDR3 consists of 18 residues. Germline loops: CDR1 MNHEY, CDR2 SMNVEV (reference sequence). CDR3 coding DNA: TGTGCCAGCACCCGACTAGCGGGGAGGGGAATTTCCTACAATGAGCAGTTCTTC. Translated: CASTRLAGRGISYNEQFF.